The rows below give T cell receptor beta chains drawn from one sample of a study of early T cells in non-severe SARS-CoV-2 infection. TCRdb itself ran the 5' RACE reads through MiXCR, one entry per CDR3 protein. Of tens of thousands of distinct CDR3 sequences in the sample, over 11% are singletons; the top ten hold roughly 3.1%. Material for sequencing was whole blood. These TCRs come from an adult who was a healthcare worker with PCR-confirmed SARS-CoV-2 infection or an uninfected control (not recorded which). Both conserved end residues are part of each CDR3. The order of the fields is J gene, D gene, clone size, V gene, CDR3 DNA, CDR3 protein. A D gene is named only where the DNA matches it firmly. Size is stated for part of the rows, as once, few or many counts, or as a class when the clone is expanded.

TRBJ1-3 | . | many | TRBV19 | TGTGCCAGTAGTAACGACCAGGCTGGAAACACCATATATTTT | CASSNDQAGNTIYF
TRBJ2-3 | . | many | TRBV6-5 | TGTGCCAGCACCCGGACCCGGGGGCGGGGGCATACGCAGTATTTT | CASTRTRGRGHTQYF
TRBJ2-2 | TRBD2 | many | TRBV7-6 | TGTGCCAGCAGCTACGCGGGGGGGGACACCGGGGAGCTGTTTTTT | CASSYAGGDTGELFF
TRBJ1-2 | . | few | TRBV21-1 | TGTGCCAGCGGAGGAAACGAGGCTGGCTACACCTTC | CASGGNEAGYTF
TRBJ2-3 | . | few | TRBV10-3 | TGTGCCATCAGTGAGTCTGGTGCGGGCCTCACAGATACGCAGTATTTT | CAISESGAGLTDTQYF
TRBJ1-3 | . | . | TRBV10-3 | TGTGCCATCAGTGAGTGGCAGACGGGGAGTAAAGCAACCAGCTCTGGAAACACCATATATTTT | CAISEWQTGSKATSSGNTIYF
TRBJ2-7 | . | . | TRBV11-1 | TGTGCCAGCAGCTTAGTTGTCGGCCGTTCCTACGAGCAGTACTTC | CASSLVVGRSYEQYF
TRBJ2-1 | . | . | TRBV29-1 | TGCAGCGGCAAAGGAGTAGCGGTCTCCTACAATGAGCAGTTCTTC | CSGKGVAVSYNEQFF
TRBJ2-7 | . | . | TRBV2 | TGTGCCAGCAGTGGGACGGATGAGGTCTCCTACGAGCAGTACTTC | CASSGTDEVSYEQYF
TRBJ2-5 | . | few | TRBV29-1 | TGCAGCGTTGTCCCGCAGGGGGAGACCCAGTACTTC | CSVVPQGETQYF
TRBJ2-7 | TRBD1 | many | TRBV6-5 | TGTGCCAGCAGTTATGGGACAGGAGGTCACGAGCAGTACTTC | CASSYGTGGHEQYF
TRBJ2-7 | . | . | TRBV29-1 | TGCAGCGTTTTGGCTGGGGACCGAGCCTACGAGCAGTACTTC | CSVLAGDRAYEQYF
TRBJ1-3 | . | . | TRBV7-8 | TGTGCCAGCAGCTTAAGCAGAAACACCATATATTTT | CASSLSRNTIYF
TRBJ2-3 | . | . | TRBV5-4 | TGTGCCAGCAGCCCAGGGGTAGAGACAGATACGCAGTATTTT | CASSPGVETDTQYF
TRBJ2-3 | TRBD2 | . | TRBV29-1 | TGCAGCGCACACCCGGCGGGAGGTGCAGATACGCAGTATTTT | CSAHPAGGADTQYF
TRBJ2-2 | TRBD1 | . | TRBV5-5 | TGTGCCAGCAGCTTTCGACAGGGTTTGGCGAACACCGGGGAGCTGTTTTTT | CASSFRQGLANTGELFF
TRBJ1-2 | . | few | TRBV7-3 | TGTGCCAGCAGCTCCGGGTCTGTCGGCGACGGCTACACCTTC | CASSSGSVGDGYTF
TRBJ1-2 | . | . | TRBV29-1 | TGCAGCGCCCTGAGCGCGGATGGCTACACCTTC | CSALSADGYTF
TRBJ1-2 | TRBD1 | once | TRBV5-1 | TGCGCCAGCAGCTTATGGACAGGAACGGATGGCTACACCTTC | CASSLWTGTDGYTF
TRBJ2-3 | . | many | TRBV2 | TGTGCCAGCAGTGAAGAGGGGGGATGGATGGCAGACCCTCGAGATACGCAGTATTTT | CASSEEGGWMADPRDTQYF
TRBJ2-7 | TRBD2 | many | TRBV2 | TGTGCCAGCAGGGCTTCCAGATTTAGCGGGGGCCCTTCCGAGCAGTACTTC | CASRASRFSGGPSEQYF
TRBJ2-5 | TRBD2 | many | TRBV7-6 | TGTGCCAGCAGCTTAGAACACCCGGGACTAGCGGGAGGCTTCCAAGAGACCCAGTACTTC | CASSLEHPGLAGGFQETQYF
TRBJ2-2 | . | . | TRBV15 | TGTGCCACCCGGCCGATTCCGAACACCGGGGAGCTGTTTTTT | CATRPIPNTGELFF
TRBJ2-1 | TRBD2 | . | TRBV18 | TGTGCCAGCTCACCACCGCCAGGGCTAGCGGGAGGGAAGTACAATGAGCAGTTCTTC | CASSPPPGLAGGKYNEQFF
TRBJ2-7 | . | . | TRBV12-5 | TGTGCTAGTGGTTTGTATTACGAGCAGTACTTC | CASGLYYEQYF
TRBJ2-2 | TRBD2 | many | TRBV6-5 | TGTGCCAGCACCCCCCGGGGGGCGAACACCGGGGAGCTGTTTTTT | CASTPRGANTGELFF
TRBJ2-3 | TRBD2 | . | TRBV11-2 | TGTGCCAGCAGCTATAGGCCAATCGGGACTAGCGGGAGCGGAGGAACAGATACGCAGTATTTT | CASSYRPIGTSGSGGTDTQYF
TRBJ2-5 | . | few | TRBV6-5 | TGTGCCAGCAGTGCCGTCGGGGCGGCGAAAGAGACCCAGTACTTC | CASSAVGAAKETQYF
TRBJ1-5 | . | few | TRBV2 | TGTGCCAGCAGTGAAGAAAGTCAGCCCCAGCATTTT | CASSEESQPQHF
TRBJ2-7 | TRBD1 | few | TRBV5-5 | TGTGCCAGCTCTCCCATTGTGACAGGGACCGAGCAGTACTTC | CASSPIVTGTEQYF
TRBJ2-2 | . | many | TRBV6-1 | TGTGCCAGCAGCACCCGGGACACACCGTTGGGGGAGCTGTTTTTT | CASSTRDTPLGELFF
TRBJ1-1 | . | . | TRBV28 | TGTGCCAGCAGTTTAGAGGCGGATGAAGCTTTCTTT | CASSLEADEAFF
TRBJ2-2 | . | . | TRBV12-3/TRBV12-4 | TGTGCCAGCAGTATACGGGACTTCCTGACCGGGGAGCTGTTTTTT | CASSIRDFLTGELFF
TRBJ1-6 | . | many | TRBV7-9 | TGTGCCAGCACCCTCCCGACGGGTTATAATTCACCCCTCCACTTT | CASTLPTGYNSPLHF
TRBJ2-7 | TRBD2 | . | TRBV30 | TGTGTCTGGGGCAGCGGGGGCCCTTTAGAGCAGTACTTC | CVWGSGGPLEQYF
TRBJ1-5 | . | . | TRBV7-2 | TGTGCCAGCAGCTTAGGGATTAATCAGCCCCAGCATTTT | CASSLGINQPQHF
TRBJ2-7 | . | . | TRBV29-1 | TGCAGCGTCTTAAGGGGGGGCAGCTCCTACGAGCAGTACTTC | CSVLRGGSSYEQYF
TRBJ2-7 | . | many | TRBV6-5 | TGTGCCAGCAGAAAGGAGCCGAGAGGCCCACGCGAGCAGTACTTC | CASRKEPRGPREQYF
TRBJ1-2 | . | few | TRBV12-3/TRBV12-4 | TGTGCCAGCAGCGAAAGTTACAGGGTGTCATCCAACTATGGCTACACCTTC | CASSESYRVSSNYGYTF
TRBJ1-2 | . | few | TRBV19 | TGTGCCAGTACCCGAGGTCCCAGACTGGGAGGCTACACCTTC | CASTRGPRLGGYTF
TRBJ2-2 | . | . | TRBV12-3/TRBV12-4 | TGTGCCAGCAGAGATACAGGGGGGGAGCTGTTTTTT | CASRDTGGELFF
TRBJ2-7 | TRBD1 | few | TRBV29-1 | TGCAGCGTTGAGGGACGGCGGGGACAGGGTTACGAGCAGTACTTC | CSVEGRRGQGYEQYF
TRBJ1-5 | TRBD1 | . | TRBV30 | TGTGCCTGGACAGGGGGCGGGGGTCAGCCCCAGCATTTT | CAWTGGGGQPQHF
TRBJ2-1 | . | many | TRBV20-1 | TGCAGTGCGAGTAGTCACTACAATGAGCAGTTCTTC | CSASSHYNEQFF
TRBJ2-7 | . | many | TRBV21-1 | TGTGCCAGCAGCTCCAAACCCGGGACAGGGTTCTACTACGAGCAGTACTTC | CASSSKPGTGFYYEQYF
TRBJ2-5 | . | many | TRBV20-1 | TGCAGTGCTAGAGAATGGGGGGAGACCCAGTACTTC | CSAREWGETQYF
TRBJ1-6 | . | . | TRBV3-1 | TGTGCCAGCAGCCAAGGTGGTCATAATTCACCCCTCCACTTT | CASSQGGHNSPLHF
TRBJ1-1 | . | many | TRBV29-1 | TGCAGCGTTGTAGGCGACGGGAACACTGAAGCTTTCTTT | CSVVGDGNTEAFF
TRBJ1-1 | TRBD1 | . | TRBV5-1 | TGCGCCAGCAGCTCGACAGGGGCGCGTGCCGCTGAAGCTTTCTTT | CASSSTGARAAEAFF
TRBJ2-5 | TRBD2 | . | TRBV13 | TGTGCCAGCAGCTCGGGACTATCCATGGAGACCCAGTACTTC | CASSSGLSMETQYF
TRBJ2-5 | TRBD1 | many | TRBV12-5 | TGTGCTAGTGGTTTGGGGGACAGCGCCCAAGAGACCCAGTACTTC | CASGLGDSAQETQYF
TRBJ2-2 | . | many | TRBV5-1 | TGCGCCAGCCTACGGGGGACGGACACCGGGGAGCTGTTTTTT | CASLRGTDTGELFF
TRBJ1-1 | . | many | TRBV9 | TGTGCCAGCAGCACGACCGGGACAAAAAATGAAGCTTTCTTT | CASSTTGTKNEAFF
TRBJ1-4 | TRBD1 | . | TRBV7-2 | TGTGCCAGCAGCACCCCACTGACAGGGAATTATGAAAAACTGTTTTTT | CASSTPLTGNYEKLFF
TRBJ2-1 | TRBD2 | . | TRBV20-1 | TGCAGTTGTACCGGGACTAGCGGGAGGGTCCGCAGCTCCTACAATGAGCAGTTCTTC | CSCTGTSGRVRSSYNEQFF